This is a list of T cell receptor beta chains from one sample in a study of PD-1 blockade in classical Hodgkin lymphoma. The table came from immunoSEQ multiplex PCR; TCRdb's copy has only in-frame clones and leaves some out. The sample contains about 110,000 clones, 70% to 90% of which appear only once. The sequenced sample was peripheral blood mononuclear cells (PBMCs), obtained before the second cycle of nivolumab. The receptors come from a human donor with classical Hodgkin lymphoma. Each CDR3 is given with its conserved first and last residue.

v_call	j_call	cdr3_aa
TRBV28	TRBJ2-6	CASSLTLGAGANVLTF
TRBV29-1	TRBJ2-7	CSVEKTGTGEYEQYF
TRBV2	TRBJ1-5	CASRTRSSNQPQHF
TRBV19	TRBJ1-1	CASSMYRGSEAFF
TRBV11-3	TRBJ2-7	CASSKSREKQYF
TRBV5-1	TRBJ2-2	CASCEVAGNTGELFF
TRBV19	TRBJ1-1	CASSIDPPLGQYDTEAFF
TRBV18	TRBJ1-5	CASSTTGANQPQHF
TRBV2	TRBJ2-7	CASRYNSYEQYF
TRBV28	TRBJ2-7	CASSDRGTGEQYF
TRBV19	TRBJ1-1	CASSTGVITEAFF
TRBV6-1	TRBJ1-1	CASSEGGLNTEAFF
TRBV7-2	TRBJ2-5	CASSLRRGRETQYF
TRBV5-8	TRBJ2-1	CASVQILAGRPNEQFF
TRBV10-1	TRBJ1-5	CASSVDRVSNQPQHF
TRBV29-1	TRBJ2-3	CSVEGASRTDTQYF
TRBV12-5	TRBJ2-1	CASGLARETGEQFF
TRBV18	TRBJ1-3	CASSPSAVENTIYF
TRBV6-5	TRBJ1-2	CASRLQGQDGYTF
TRBV7-8	TRBJ2-1	CASSLGGRTLDEQFF
TRBV18	TRBJ2-2	CASSPHRDTGELFF
TRBV4-1	TRBJ2-3	CASSQDTVSTVTDTQYF
TRBV19	TRBJ2-7	CASSTRQGGNEQYF
TRBV25-1	TRBJ1-1	CASSDSTKNTEAFF
TRBV18	TRBJ2-1	CASSPLTSGRLSYNEQFF
TRBV29-1	TRBJ2-1	CSVGGRNYNEQFF
TRBV11-2	TRBJ2-1	CASSFWSGDLQFF
TRBV6-5	TRBJ2-1	CASSYSPNNEQFF
TRBV5-6	TRBJ1-2	CASSWDRGADGYTF
TRBV10-3	TRBJ1-1	CAIRGRDTEAFF
TRBV7-9	TRBJ1-2	CASSSDRGSWFGGYTF
TRBV9	TRBJ1-3	CASSRGTGRISGNTIYF
TRBV10-2	TRBJ2-1	CASSGLRAGSDNEQFF
TRBV30	TRBJ2-5	CAWSRDSSYQETQYF
TRBV7-2	TRBJ2-7	CASSSGGAAEQYF
TRBV19	TRBJ1-3	CASSIGRPGTFSGNTIYF
TRBV6-5	TRBJ1-2	CAISEGTGSYTF
TRBV5-4	TRBJ2-7	CASSPRYEQYF
TRBV29-1	TRBJ1-1	CSVIRLNTEAFF
TRBV23-1	TRBJ2-7	CASSQSGGSYEQYF
TRBV19	TRBJ2-7	CASSSSTSGRYPYEQYF
TRBV23-1	TRBJ2-1	CASSQSGALFSGRAPYNEQFF
TRBV28	TRBJ2-7	CASSSGLTYEQYF
TRBV7-9	TRBJ1-2	CASSLSETGNVRGYTF
TRBV28	TRBJ1-5	CASSLRTQPQHF
TRBV2	TRBJ1-1	CASSARWRDAEAFF
TRBV19	TRBJ1-2	CASRADRVRGGYTF
TRBV6-5	TRBJ2-7	CASSVGLATYEQYF
TRBV5-1	TRBJ1-2	CASSLATGSLNYGYTF
TRBV7-9	TRBJ2-5	CASSLDKETQYF
TRBV6-1	TRBJ1-5	CASSEWRHNQPQHF
TRBV13	TRBJ2-2	CASSLGTSGTSNTGELFF
TRBV13	TRBJ2-4	CASSSLAGLAKNIQYF
TRBV6-1	TRBJ2-1	CASSKVNEQFF
TRBV11-2	TRBJ1-4	CASSSPGQGITNEKLFF
TRBV5-5	TRBJ1-5	CASSLYINQPQHF
TRBV5-6	TRBJ1-2	CASSLMDRAPYGYTF
TRBV9	TRBJ1-2	CASSPTGGTDYGYTF
TRBV5-6	TRBJ2-7	CASSLGGGGPEEQYF
TRBV5-6	TRBJ1-5	CASSWGGSAPNQPQHF